The text below deals with one T cell receptor (beta chain). The data were obtained in a study of blood T cell repertoires in COVID-19. As for the study in general: There were acute and convalescent COVID-19 samples, and they came from the United States, Italy and Spain.

Participant ages covered roughly 18 to 89 years across 25 or so US areas. Researchers sorted participants into cohorts using their self-reported clinical history. Per the original methods: Reference gene primer amplification in the assay estimated nucleated cell counts. Data came from immunoSEQ multiplex PCR; TCRdb stores just in-frame clones and leaves some out. V, J and clone size were drawn from that table, and D and trimming were deduced from the DNA. The sample includes almost 250,000 clones, approximately 85% of them seen just once. CDR3 length equals 12 residues. V shed 6 bases and J shed 7 bases, with 12 bases lying between them.

Material: PBMCs or T cells enriched from blood (not recorded which). The chain employs TRBV12-3 or TRBV12-4 and TRBJ1-1; D is perhaps TRBD1 (5 bases). The sequence was obtained from a woman aged 50 to 60 with acute COVID-19. CDR3 sequence: CASSTQGLEAFF. The CDR3 DNA reads TGTGCCAGCAGCACTCAGGGACTTGAAGCTTTCTTT.